The rows below give T cell receptor beta chains drawn from one sample of a study of T-cell reconstitution after alpha-beta-depleted transplantation in children. TCRdb reprocessed the PCR reads via MiXCR and lists one record per CDR3 protein. The sample holds about 91,000 distinct CDR3 sequences; 7% to 10% are singletons and the top ten take approximately 6.6%. The sequencing used PBMCs from the stem cell graft donor, collected from the stem cell graft. These receptor sequences come from a human donor who donated a stem cell graft to a child with congenital amegakaryocytic thrombocytopenia. The CDR3 runs from the conserved cysteine through the conserved F or W. D genes are given only for firm matches. Some rows mark clone size as missing; the rest say once, few, many or name a class of expanded clone.

size	V	D	J	DNA	CDR3
many	TRBV28	NA	TRBJ2-3	TGTGCCAGCAGTCTACCCCCAGGCCAGGTGAAGCCGACTAGCACAGATACGCAGTATTTT	CASSLPPGQVKPTSTDTQYF
many	TRBV5-4	TRBD1	TRBJ2-1	TGTGCCAGCAGCTTGAGGACAGGGAGCTCCTACAATGAGCAGTTCTTC	CASSLRTGSSYNEQFF
many	TRBV9	NA	TRBJ2-1	TGTGCCAGCAGCCCCTTAGGCCGCTCCTACAATGAGCAGTTCTTC	CASSPLGRSYNEQFF
many	TRBV11-2	TRBD2	TRBJ2-3	TGTGCCAGCAGCTTAGACGCGGGAGGGGGAGATACGCAGTATTTT	CASSLDAGGGDTQYF
many	TRBV5-1	NA	TRBJ2-3	TGCGCCAGCAGCATAACCCTCAGGGAAAATACGCAGTATTTT	CASSITLRENTQYF
many	TRBV20-1	NA	TRBJ1-1	TGCAGTGCTCCACTGGGGCGGGGGGCAGCTTTCTTT	CSAPLGRGAAFF
many	TRBV18	NA	TRBJ2-5	TGTGCCAGCTCACCGCTTAGGGGAAAAGAGACCCAGTACTTC	CASSPLRGKETQYF
many	TRBV6-2/TRBV6-3	NA	TRBJ2-2	TGTGCCAGCAGTGCGCCCACCGGGGAGCTGTTTTTT	CASSAPTGELFF
many	TRBV10-3	TRBD2	TRBJ2-1	TGTGCCATCAGTGAGGGGGCTAGCGGGGGAAATGAGCAGTTCTTC	CAISEGASGGNEQFF
many	TRBV12-3/TRBV12-4	NA	TRBJ1-1	TGTGCCAGCAGTTTATTAGAGGTTACTGAAGCTTTCTTT	CASSLLEVTEAFF
NA	TRBV4-1	TRBD2	TRBJ2-3	TGCGCCAGCAGCGGGGGGGGTAGCGGGGGGATCGGCGCGCAGTATTTT	CASSGGGSGGIGAQYF
many	TRBV6-2/TRBV6-3	NA	TRBJ2-7	TGTGCCAGCAGTTCCCGAGGACTGGCCGGACTCGAGCAGTACTTC	CASSSRGLAGLEQYF
many	TRBV29-1	NA	TRBJ1-4	TGCAGCGTCGAAAAAGGACACAAACTGTTTTTT	CSVEKGHKLFF
many	TRBV5-1	TRBD1	TRBJ2-3	TGCGCCAGCAGCGGAGGGACAGGGAAAGATACGCAGTATTTT	CASSGGTGKDTQYF
many	TRBV20-1	NA	TRBJ2-7	TGCAGTGCCCTCGGCTACGAGCAGTACTTC	CSALGYEQYF
many	TRBV12-3/TRBV12-4	NA	TRBJ2-1	TGTGCCAGCAGTTCGACTAGTGGGTATGAGCAGTTCTTC	CASSSTSGYEQFF